The clone carrying this T cell receptor beta chain was seen more than once but under ten times. The repertoire was sequenced with immunoSEQ multiplex PCR; TCRdb's copy has only in-frame clones and lacks some. The sample has 35,000 to 55,000 clones; around 68% are singletons. The entry originates in a study of cytotoxic CD8 clonotypes in ibrutinib-treated CLL. For the study at large: The taking of response samples occurred after a median roughly twelve months of treatment, with a range of 6 to 36. Among the samples, the mean was approximately 260,000 productive templates and 85,000 to 95,000 productive rearrangements.

Trimming cost V 5 bases and J 2 bases, with 4 bases left between them. Germline loops: CDR1 SGHVS, CDR2 FQNEAQ. CDR3 length: 11 residues. The chain employs TRBV7-8 and TRBJ2-7; no firm D call. This specimen was PBMCs, taken after 12 months of ibrutinib treatment. The receptor was isolated from a human donor with chronic lymphocytic leukemia. DNA of the CDR3: TGTGCCAGCAGCCGACCCTACGAGCAGTACTTC. Amino acid sequence: CASSRPYEQYF.